This T cell receptor beta chain appears in the sequencing data of a study of CD8 T cells in ankylosing spondylitis. Findings of the study overall: Past studies reported some motif variants in reactive arthritis synovial fluid and blood. As for the disease-linked clones, they showed a CD8+ phenotype and occurred at relatively low frequencies in peripheral blood. Disease-linked clones reportedly showed significant enrichment in matched ankylosing spondylitis synovial fluid.

Libraries of TCR beta came from quantitative 5'-RACE with molecular barcodes. TCRdb ran MiXCR on the 5' RACE reads and lists one entry per CDR3 protein. Found here are 150,000 to 200,000 distinct CDR3 sequences, roughly 11% of them singletons; the top ten hold almost 30%. Trimming stripped 7 bases from V and 5 bases from J, with 13 bases between. The CDR3 is 12 amino acids. Germline V lookup: CDR1 SGHRS, CDR2 YFSETQ. This clonotype was counted many times. The antigen remains undetermined. This TCR came from a male donor with ankylosing spondylitis or in good health (not recorded which). The sequenced sample was blood, either unsorted or a sorted T cell fraction (not recorded which). This chain uses TRBV5-1 with TRBJ2-7; the D gene is possibly TRBD1 (5 bases). DNA for the CDR3: TGCGCCAGCCGGGTCGACAGCGACGAGCAGTACTTC. It translates to CASRVDSDEQYF.